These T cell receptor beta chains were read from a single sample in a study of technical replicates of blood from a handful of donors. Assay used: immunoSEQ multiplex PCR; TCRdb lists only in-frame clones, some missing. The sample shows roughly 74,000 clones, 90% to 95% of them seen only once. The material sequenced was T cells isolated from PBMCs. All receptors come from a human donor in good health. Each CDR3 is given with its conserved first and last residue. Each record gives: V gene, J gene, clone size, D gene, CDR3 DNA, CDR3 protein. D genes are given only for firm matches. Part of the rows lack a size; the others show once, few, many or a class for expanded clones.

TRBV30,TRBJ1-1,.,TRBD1,TGTGCCGGTCTCTGGGACAGATACACTGAAGCTTTCTTT,CAGLWDRYTEAFF
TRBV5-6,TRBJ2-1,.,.,TGTGCCAGCAGCTTGGGGATGGCGGGGACCTCCTACAATGAGCAGTTCTTC,CASSLGMAGTSYNEQFF
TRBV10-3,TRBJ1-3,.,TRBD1,TGTGCCATCAGACAAACAGGGGGCGACACCATATATTTT,CAIRQTGGDTIYF
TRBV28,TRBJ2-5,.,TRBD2,TGTGCCAGCGGTTTACTAGCGGGAGGGGTGGAGACCCAGTACTTC,CASGLLAGGVETQYF
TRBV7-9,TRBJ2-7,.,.,TGTGCCAGCAGCTTAGCAGGGGCCGCCTACGAGCAGTACTTC,CASSLAGAAYEQYF
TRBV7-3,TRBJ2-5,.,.,TGTGCCAGCAGCTTATCCGGGTTACGGGGAGAGACCCAGTACTTC,CASSLSGLRGETQYF
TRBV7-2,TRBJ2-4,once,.,TGTGCCAGCAGCCCGCCTACCGCCCCTAACATTCAGTACTTC,CASSPPTAPNIQYF
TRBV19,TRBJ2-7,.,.,TGTGCCAGTAGTATTGGGCTCATCGGATACGAGCAGTACTTC,CASSIGLIGYEQYF
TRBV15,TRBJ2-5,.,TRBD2,TGTGCCACCAGCGCCGGACTAGCGGGAGGACTCCAAGAGACCCAGTACTTC,CATSAGLAGGLQETQYF
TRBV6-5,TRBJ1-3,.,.,TGTGCCAGCAGTTACTCCGCTGGAAACACCATATATTTT,CASSYSAGNTIYF
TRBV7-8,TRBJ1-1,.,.,TGTGCCAGCACTTATGGTCTATCGAACACTGAAGCTTTCTTT,CASTYGLSNTEAFF
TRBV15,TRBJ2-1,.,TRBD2,TGTGCCACCGGACGGATCAGCGGGACGCGCGATGAGCAGTTCTTC,CATGRISGTRDEQFF
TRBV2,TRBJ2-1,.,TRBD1,TGTGCCAGCTTACTCAGGGGGCTGGTGGATGAGCAGTTCTTC,CASLLRGLVDEQFF
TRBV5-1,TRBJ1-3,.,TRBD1,TGCGCCAGCAGCTTGGAAGCCCCGGACAGGGTCTTTGGAAACACCATATATTTT,CASSLEAPDRVFGNTIYF
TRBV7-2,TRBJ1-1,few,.,TGTGCCAGCAGCGAACAGTACACTGAAGCTTTCTTT,CASSEQYTEAFF
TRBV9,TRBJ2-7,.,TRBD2,TGTGCCAGCAGCGTGGTGGCGGGAGGTAGAGAGCAGTACTTC,CASSVVAGGREQYF
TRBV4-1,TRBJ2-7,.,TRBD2,TGCGCCAGCAGCCAAGTTAAGCTAGCGGGCACCTACGAGCAGTACTTC,CASSQVKLAGTYEQYF
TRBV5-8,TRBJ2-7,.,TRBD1,TGTGCCAGCAGCCACCGGGACAGAGGGAGTTTCGAGCAGTACTTC,CASSHRDRGSFEQYF
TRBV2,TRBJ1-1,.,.,TGTGCCAGCAGTGTGGTACAGGAAGCTTTCTTT,CASSVVQEAFF
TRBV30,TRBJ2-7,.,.,TGTGCCTGGAGCGCGCAGGGTTCCAACGAGCAGTACTTC,CAWSAQGSNEQYF
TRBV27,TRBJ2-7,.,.,TGTGCCAGCAGTTTATACGTAGATCGGGGCTACGAGCAGTACTTC,CASSLYVDRGYEQYF
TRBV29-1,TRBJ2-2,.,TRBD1,TGCAGCGTGGGGGACAGGCTCACCGGGGAGCTGTTTTTT,CSVGDRLTGELFF
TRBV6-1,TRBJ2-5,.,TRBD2,TGTGCCAGCAGTGAACCGGGACTAGCGGGTAAAGAGACCCAGTACTTC,CASSEPGLAGKETQYF
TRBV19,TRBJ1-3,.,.,TGTGCCAGTAGTATAGACAGAAGAAACACCATATATTTT,CASSIDRRNTIYF
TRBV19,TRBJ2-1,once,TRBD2,TGTGCCAGTAGTATATTTAGCGGGAGTACCTACAATGAGCAGTTCTTC,CASSIFSGSTYNEQFF
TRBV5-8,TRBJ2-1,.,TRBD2,TGTGCCAGCAGCTACGGACTAGCGGGAAGCTCCTACAATGAGCAGTTCTTC,CASSYGLAGSSYNEQFF
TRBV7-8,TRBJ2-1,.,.,TGTGCCAGCAGCTTACCGGGAATCAATGAGCAGTTCTTC,CASSLPGINEQFF
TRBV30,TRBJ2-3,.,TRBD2,TGTGCCTGGACTAGCGGGCCCACAGATACGCAGTATTTT,CAWTSGPTDTQYF
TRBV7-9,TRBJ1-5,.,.,TGTGCCAGCAGCTTATCACATAGCAATCAGCCCCAGCATTTT,CASSLSHSNQPQHF
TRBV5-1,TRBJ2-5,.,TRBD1,TGCGCCAGCAGCTTGTGGGGACAGGGTCAAGAGACCCAGTACTTC,CASSLWGQGQETQYF
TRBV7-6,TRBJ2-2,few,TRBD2,TGTGCCAGCAGCCCACGGGAGGCCGGGGAGCTGTTTTTT,CASSPREAGELFF
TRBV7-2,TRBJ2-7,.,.,TGTGCCAGCAGCTCACTAGGACCTTCGGGAGAGCAGTACTTC,CASSSLGPSGEQYF
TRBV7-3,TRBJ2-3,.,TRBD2,TGTGCCAGCGGGACTAGCGGAACAGATACGCAGTATTTT,CASGTSGTDTQYF
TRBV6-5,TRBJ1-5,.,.,TGTGCCAGCAGTTACGGGGGCGTAAGCAATCAGCCCCAGCATTTT,CASSYGGVSNQPQHF
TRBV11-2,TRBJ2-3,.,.,TGTGCCAGCCAACAGGCGCTTACCACAGATACGCAGTATTTT,CASQQALTTDTQYF
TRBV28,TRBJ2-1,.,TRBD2,TGTGCCAGCGGGACTAGCGGATCCAATGAGCAGTTCTTC,CASGTSGSNEQFF
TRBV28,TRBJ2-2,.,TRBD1,TGTGCCAGCAGTCCCCGACAGGGGGGAGCCGGGGAGCTGTTTTTT,CASSPRQGGAGELFF
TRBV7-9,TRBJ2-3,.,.,TGTGCCAGCAGCTTAGGTGCGGGCTACACAGATACGCAGTATTTT,CASSLGAGYTDTQYF
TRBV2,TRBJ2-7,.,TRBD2,TGTGCTTTCTCGGCTAGCGGGAGTATCTACGAGCAGTACTTC,CAFSASGSIYEQYF
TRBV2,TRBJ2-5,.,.,TGTGCCAGCGGACGAGGGCGTGGAGAGACCCAGTACTTC,CASGRGRGETQYF
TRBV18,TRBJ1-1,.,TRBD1,TGTGCCAGCTCACTACAGGGGATGAACACTGAAGCTTTCTTT,CASSLQGMNTEAFF
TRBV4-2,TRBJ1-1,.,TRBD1,TGTGCCAGCAGCCGGATCGACAGGGATGAAGCTTTCTTT,CASSRIDRDEAFF
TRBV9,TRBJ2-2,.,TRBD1,TGTGCCAGCAGCGTCGACTCCGGGACAGGGGGCGCGGGCACCGGGGAGCTGTTTTTT,CASSVDSGTGGAGTGELFF
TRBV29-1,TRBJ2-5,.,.,TGCAGCGTTGATACCTTGGCTCAAGAGACCCAGTACTTC,CSVDTLAQETQYF
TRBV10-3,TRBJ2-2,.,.,TGTGCCATCAGTGTAGGGGGGAACACCGGGGAGCTGTTTTTT,CAISVGGNTGELFF
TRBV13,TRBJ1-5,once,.,TGTGCCAGCAGCTTAGGCTGGTCAGGGAATCAGCCCCAGCATTTT,CASSLGWSGNQPQHF
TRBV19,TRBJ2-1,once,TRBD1,TGTGCCAGCCCCGGTGTAGGGACAGGGGGCGCAGAGGCCAATGAGCAGTTCTTC,CASPGVGTGGAEANEQFF